The 22 T cell receptor beta chains below come from one sample, sequenced in a study of blood T cells in healthy people across ages. It was with a sample-barcoded 5' primer and a J-beta primer mix that a second PCR of about 6 to 12 cycles was run. TCRdb itself ran the 5' RACE reads through MiXCR, one entry per CDR3 protein. The top ten clones hold roughly 22% of a sample with approximately 770,000 distinct CDR3 sequences, roughly 64% of them seen once. Source material: blood. Receptor source: a man younger than 40 in good health.

In its sample, this clonotype was seen a few times. The chain has TRBV7-2 and TRBJ2-7, with D unclear. With 4 bases removed from V and 4 bases from J, the gap between germline ends came to 17 bases. The CDR3 runs 15 residues. Germline V CDR1 and CDR2: SGHTA, FQGNSA. CDR3 sequence reads: CASSSNRVRRYEQYF. The DNA for the CDR3 is TGTGCCAGCAGCTCAAACCGGGTTAGACGATACGAGCAGTACTTC.

The rearrangement links TRBV7-2 to TRBJ2-1, with a possible D match to TRBD1 (6 bases). In germline, CDR1 is SGHTA, CDR2 FQGNSA. The V end lost 4 bases, the J end lost 5 bases, and 12 bases lay between the germline ends. The CDR3 has 14 residues. CDR3: CASSYQQGDNEQFF. CDR3 sequence (DNA): TGTGCCAGCAGCTACCAACAGGGTGACAATGAGCAGTTCTTC.

There are a few counts of this clonotype. V is TRBV6-6 and J is TRBJ2-7; D may correspond to TRBD1 or TRBD2 (5 bases each). The germline V and J ends were trimmed by 1 base and 5 bases, with 9 bases remaining between them. The CDR3 runs 13 residues. The germline CDR1 and CDR2 sequences are MNHNY and SVGAGI (reference sequence). CDR3 nucleotides: TGTGCCAGCAGTTACTTGGGGGTCCACGAGCAGTACTTC. The encoded protein is CASSYLGVHEQYF.

J is TRBJ2-7 and V is TRBV5-6; D is possibly TRBD2 (6 bases). Trimming took 4 bases from V and 2 from J, leaving 19 bases between them. Germline CDR1 reads SGHDT; CDR2 reads YYEEEE. The CDR3 has 16 residues. The CDR3 region is CASSQEPRDFPYEQYF. CDR3 bases: TGTGCCAGCAGCCAAGAACCCCGGGACTTTCCCTACGAGCAGTACTTC.

V usage is TRBV29-1 and J usage is TRBJ1-2; weak D call: TRBD1 (5 bases). The CDR3 covers 13 residues. V lost 5 bases, J lost 2 bases, and 12 bases lay in between. Germline assignment: CDR1 SQVTM and CDR2 ANQGSEA. The CDR3 nucleotides are TGCAGCGTTTTGCAGGGTGCGAACTATGGCTACACCTTC. This codes for CSVLQGANYGYTF.

The rearrangement joins TRBV25-1 to TRBJ2-3, with D uncertain. Germline assignment: CDR1 MGHDK and CDR2 SYGVNS. This CDR3 spans 15 amino acids. V was pared by 2 bases and J by 3 bases, with 12 bases between. The CDR3 DNA reads TGTGCCAGCAGTGAAACTAAAATTCATACAGATACGCAGTATTTT. Its translation is CASSETKIHTDTQYF.

In its sample, this clonotype was seen once. The chain couples TRBV7-8 to TRBJ2-3; D remains unclear. The V gene lost 5 bases and the J gene lost 0 bases, with 9 bases spanning the gap. This CDR3 is 14 amino acids long. Germline assignment: CDR1 SGHVS and CDR2 FQNEAQ. Written as DNA, the CDR3 is TGTGCCAGCAGCGCCCGCCTCAGCACAGATACGCAGTATTTT. This translates into CASSARLSTDTQYF.

As to this clonotype: A much more abundant neighbour one base away suggests this may be a read error. This sequence joins TRBV6-6 and TRBJ1-2, with D possibly being TRBD1 (5 bases). The CDR3 consists of 13 residues. Germline V gene lookup returns CDR1 MNHNY and CDR2 SVGAGI (reference sequence). Trimming left V 5 bases short and J 8 bases short, with 15 bases between. This CDR3 reads CASSDAGNNGYTF. The CDR3 DNA follows: TGTGCCAGCAGTGACGCAGGGAATAACGGCTACACCTTC.

The chain joins TRBV27 to TRBJ1-6; TRBD1 matches 7 bases. CDR1 is MNHEY, CDR2 SMNVEV, per germline (reference sequence). Trimming at V came to 9 bases and at J to 9 bases, leaving 11 bases not matched to a gene. The CDR3 has 14 amino acids. DNA for the CDR3: TGTGCCAGTCGCTTGACAGGGTCGGTTTCACCCCTCCACTTT. Its protein product is CASRLTGSVSPLHF.

A remark on this clonotype: The DNA is left out, because the CDR3 cannot be placed on it with certainty; the CDR3 is given as TCRdb lists it. V usage is TRBV21-1 and J usage is TRBJ1-2; TRBD1, as called in the table, went unchecked against the DNA. TRBV21-1 is listed as a pseudogene. The length of the CDR3 is 18 amino acids, counting both ends. The CDR3 sequence is CASSKEGVGQGANYGYTF.

The chain uses TRBV7-9 and TRBJ1-2; 8 bases match TRBD1. Germline lookup yields CDR1 SEHNR and CDR2 FQNEAQ (reference sequence). The CDR3 covers 15 residues. V lost 2 bases and J lost 5; bases outside the gene matches: 7. The CDR3 nucleotides are TGTGCCAGCAGCTTATCCGCCGGACAGGGATATGGCTACACCTTC. Amino acids: CASSLSAGQGYGYTF.

The genes are TRBV9 and TRBJ2-1, with unresolved D. Germline V gives CDR1 SGDLS, CDR2 YYNGEE. V was shortened by 0 bases and J by 4 bases, with 11 bases between the two germline ends. The CDR3 has 15 residues. The CDR3 is CASSVGVGRYNEQFF. The CDR3 DNA sequence: TGTGCCAGCAGCGTAGGTGTGGGTAGGTACAATGAGCAGTTCTTC.

The chain employs TRBV4-2 and TRBJ2-4, with 8 bases fitting TRBD2. Judging by the DNA end, TRBJ2-7 fits better; the J call may be wrong. The germline V gene encodes CDR1 LGHNA and CDR2 YNFKEQ. The CDR3 spans 15 residues. Here the CDR3 reads CASSLLAEVTYEQYF. The CDR3 DNA is TGTGCCAGCAGCCTACTAGCGGAAGTTACCTACGAGCAGTACTTC.

The gene calls are TRBV9 and TRBJ2-5; possible D gene TRBD2, 6 bases. The J call could be wrong; TRBJ2-7 is a better fit for the DNA end. The CDR3 has 13 residues. The V gene's germline CDR1 is SGDLS and CDR2 YYNGEE. CDR3 DNA sequence: TGTGCCAGCAGCCCCAGACTAGGAAACGAGCAGTACTTC. It translates to CASSPRLGNEQYF.

This clonotype was counted between two and nine times. V and J are TRBV20-1 and TRBJ2-7, with TRBD2 identical over 11 bases. CDR3 length equals 15 residues. Germline V gene lookup returns CDR1 DFQATT and CDR2 SNEGSKA (reference sequence). With 5 bases clipped from V and 2 bases from J, the junction kept 8 bases outside the gene matches. This chain's CDR3 is CSAYLAGGLTYEQYF. In DNA, the CDR3 is TGCAGTGCTTATCTAGCGGGAGGCCTCACCTACGAGCAGTACTTC.

The chain employs TRBV6-1 and TRBJ2-5, with 8 bases lining up with TRBD1. Germline V gene lookup returns CDR1 MNHNS and CDR2 SASEGT. The CDR3 loop spans 16 amino acids. J was trimmed by 6 bases and V by 4 bases; bases with no gene match: 13. CDR3 protein: CASSGLAAGDRKTQYF. For the CDR3, the DNA is TGTGCCAGCAGTGGGTTAGCGGCAGGGGACAGGAAGACCCAGTACTTC.

Only a few counts were recorded for this clonotype. The J gene is TRBJ2-1, the V gene TRBV25-1, with 8 bases aligning to TRBD1. The CDR3 spans 15 residues. Germline lookup yields CDR1 MGHDK and CDR2 SYGVNS. J was trimmed by 9 bases and V by 5 bases; bases with no gene match: 12. The CDR3 coding sequence is TGTGCCAGCAGTCCCCGGGACAGGCTTTATGGTGAGCAGTTCTTC. As protein: CASSPRDRLYGEQFF.

This clonotype was seen a handful of times. V is TRBV7-9 and J is TRBJ2-5, with D perhaps TRBD1 (6 bases). Germline V CDR1 and CDR2: SEHNR, FQNEAQ (reference sequence). The CDR3 is made up of 13 amino acids. V lost 6 bases to trimming and J lost 3 bases, with 11 bases between them. CDR3 DNA sequence: TGTGCCAGCAGTCCTAGACAGGAAGAGACCCAGTACTTC. This translates into CASSPRQEETQYF.

The chain links TRBV12-3 or TRBV12-4 to TRBJ2-1; perhaps TRBD2 as D (5 bases). V was cut by 9 bases and J by 10 bases, with 25 bases left in between. The CDR3 runs to 15 residues. This chain's CDR3 is CARRPECLREREQFF. In nucleotides, the CDR3 is TGTGCCAGGAGGCCCGAGTGCCTAAGGGAGCGGGAGCAGTTCTTC.

The chain carries TRBV7-2 and TRBJ2-7; TRBD1 might be the D (6 bases). This CDR3 comprises 14 residues. V was pared by 7 bases and J by 10 bases, with 23 bases between. CDR1 SGHTA and CDR2 FQGNSA come from the germline V gene. CDR3 loop: CASNDGQPTRNQYF. CDR3 nucleotides: TGTGCCAGCAACGACGGACAGCCTACCAGAAACCAGTACTTC.

The gene calls are TRBV18 and TRBJ2-1; 7 bases map to TRBD2. Germline CDR1 reads KGHSH; CDR2 reads LQKENI. The J segment lost 0 bases and the V segment lost 4 bases, leaving 3 bases of the junction unmatched. The CDR3 consists of 15 residues. The CDR3 DNA follows: TGTGCCAGCTCACTTAGCGGGCTCTCCTACAATGAGCAGTTCTTC. Translated: CASSLSGLSYNEQFF.

The chain couples TRBV6-1 to TRBJ1-1, with a tentative D call TRBD1 (5 bases). The CDR3 extends over 13 amino acids. The V end was cut by 6 bases, the J end by 10 bases, with 18 bases between. CDR1 is MNHNS and CDR2 is SASEGT in the germline V gene. The CDR3: CASRPPPIGGAFF. The CDR3 DNA reads as TGTGCCAGCAGACCCCCACCGATCGGGGGAGCTTTCTTT.